The 27 T cell receptor beta chains below were found in one sample sequenced in a study of regulatory T cells in long-lasting Graves disease. Indicated time point: persistent/refractory GD, antithyroid drugs over 5 years with positive TRAb. Isolated PBMC RNA provided the starting material for the TCR library. Investigators prepared the TCR beta libraries by applying iRepertoire HTBI primers and Arm-PCR of CDR3 regions. MiXCR, run by TCRdb on the multiplex PCR reads, gives a single entry per CDR3 protein. The repertoire holds 400,000 to 500,000 distinct CDR3 sequences, with about 21% as singletons. This specimen consisted of peripheral blood mononuclear cells (PBMCs), obtained when the disease was refractory, from a patient treated with antithyroid drugs. These receptors were obtained from a female donor with Graves disease.

Concerning this clonotype: A read error is possible here, since a much larger clone lies one base away. The chain combines TRBV7-9 with TRBJ1-2, with 8 bases fitting TRBD1. The germline gives CDR1 SEHNR, CDR2 FQNEAQ (reference sequence). CDR3 length: 14 amino acids. The junction had 6 bases not matched to a gene; V was cut back by 4 bases and J by 5 bases. In nucleotides, the CDR3 is TGTGCCAGCAGCTCCGGACAGGGTTATTATGGCTACACCTTC. Amino acid sequence: CASSSGQGYYGYTF.

This clonotype showed up just a few times. The gene calls are TRBV19 and TRBJ1-4; the D is unclear. This CDR3 comprises 17 residues. Looked up from germline, CDR1 is LNHDA and CDR2 is SQIVND (reference sequence). Trimming cost V 1 base and J 0 bases, with 12 bases left between them. CDR3 nucleotide sequence: TGTGCCAGTAGTATAGGCACAAACAGACCAACTAATGAAAAACTGTTTTTT. Amino acid sequence: CASSIGTNRPTNEKLFF.

A word on this clonotype: It may be a read error: a sequence one base away is much more abundant. This chain connects TRBV28 to TRBJ1-5; a weak D match, TRBD1 (6 bases). Germline V lookup: CDR1 MDHEN, CDR2 SYDVKM. Trimming removed 4 bases at V and 2 bases at J, with 9 bases between. The length of the CDR3 is 14 residues. The DNA for the CDR3 is TGTGCCAGCAGTTCCGGGACACGCAATCAGCCCCAGCATTTT. This gives the protein CASSSGTRNQPQHF.

The chain combines TRBV10-3 with TRBJ1-1; unclear D gene. This CDR3 spans 12 amino acids. The germline V and J ends were trimmed by 2 bases and 1 base, with 2 bases remaining between them. CDR1 is ENHRY and CDR2 is SYGVKD in the germline V gene. The CDR3 DNA is TGTGCCATCAGTGAGGGGAACACTGAAGCTTTCTTT. Translation: CAISEGNTEAFF.

The genes are TRBV19 and TRBJ2-7; 9 nucleotides align to TRBD2. CDR3 size: 17 residues. The V and J ends lost 5 bases and 0 bases, in that order; junction bases with no gene match: 11. Germline CDR1 and CDR2: LNHDA and SQIVND (reference sequence). The CDR3 region has the DNA TGTGCCAGTAGTTTTCGCCCCGGACTAGCGTACTCCTACGAGCAGTACTTC. It encodes CASSFRPGLAYSYEQYF.

V and J are TRBV30 and TRBJ1-1; TRBD1 is a possible D gene (6 bases). Germline values: CDR1 GTSNPN, CDR2 SVGIG (reference sequence). The CDR3 extends over 14 amino acids. Trimming stripped 2 bases from V and 6 bases from J, with 16 bases between. As DNA, the CDR3 is TGTGCCTGGAGTTCCGGCGGGGGGCTCGCTGAAGCTTTCTTT. Its protein product is CAWSSGGGLAEAFF. The complete variable domain, with remaining parts taken from reference TRBV30 and TRBJ1-1, reads SQTIHQWPATLVQPVGSPLSLECTVEGTSNPNLYWYRQAAGRGLQLLFYSVGIGQISSEVPQNLSASRPQDRQFILSSKKLLLSDSGFYLCAWSSGGGLAEAFFGQGTRLTVV.

This clonotype was seen many times. The chain combines TRBV3-1 with TRBJ2-7; D tentatively fits TRBD1 or TRBD2 (6 bases each). Germline V gene data show CDR1 as LGHDT and CDR2 as YNNKEL (reference sequence). This CDR3 has 17 amino acids. Trimming shortened V by 5 bases and J by 1 base, and 21 bases separated the two germline ends. CDR3 nucleotide sequence: TGTGCCAGCAGCGATGGGGCCTTCGGGGGCTTGTCCTACGAGCAGTACTTC. Protein sequence: CASSDGAFGGLSYEQYF.

This clonotype was observed a handful of times. The rearrangement uses TRBV7-8 and TRBJ1-5; a possible D gene is TRBD1 (6 bases). V shed 0 bases and J shed 2 bases, with 17 bases lying between them. Germline values: CDR1 SGHVS, CDR2 FQNEAQ. The CDR3 loop spans 18 amino acids. This chain's CDR3 is CASSLAVSGGAGNQPQHF. The DNA of the CDR3 is TGTGCCAGCAGCTTAGCGGTATCCGGGGGCGCCGGCAATCAGCCCCAGCATTTT.

This chain connects TRBV7-9 to TRBJ1-1; D ambiguous. The V and J ends lost 5 bases and 2 bases respectively, with 18 bases between them. Per the germline V gene, CDR1 is SEHNR and CDR2 is FQNEAQ (reference sequence). This CDR3 has 16 residues. CDR3 in DNA: TGTGCCAGCAGCGCCCCCGGGAGGTGGGGAAACACTGAAGCTTTCTTT. As protein: CASSAPGRWGNTEAFF.

The sample holds many counts of this clonotype. The V and J genes are TRBV3-1 and TRBJ1-1; 11 bases agree with TRBD1. CDR1 LGHDT and CDR2 YNNKEL come from the germline V gene (reference sequence). The V and J ends lost 4 bases and 4 bases, in that order; junction bases with no gene match: 8. CDR3 length: 16 amino acids. The CDR3 bases are TGTGCCAGCAGCCGCGGGACAGGGGGGCCTGGCACTGAAGCTTTCTTT. Translation: CASSRGTGGPGTEAFF. Supplemented by reference TRBV3-1 and TRBJ1-1, the full variable domain reads DTAVSQTPKYLVTQMGNDKSIKCEQNLGHDTMYWYKQDSKKFLKIMFSYNNKELIINETVPNRFSPKSPDKAHLNLHINSLELGDSAVYFCASSRGTGGPGTEAFFGQGTRLTVV.

This clonotype has ten or more counts. The V call is TRBV5-1, the J call TRBJ1-2, with no clear D. This CDR3 is built from 13 residues. With 4 bases removed from V and 8 bases from J, the gap between germline ends came to 15 bases. Germline CDR1 reads SGHRS; CDR2 reads YFSETQ. CDR3 loop: CASSATINKGYTF. In DNA form, the CDR3 reads TGCGCCAGCAGCGCGACAATCAACAAGGGCTACACCTTC.

This clonotype showed up many times. This rearrangement joins TRBV10-3 to TRBJ1-2; TRBD1 aligns across 7 bases. The length of the CDR3 is 13 residues. V was pared by 3 bases and J by 7 bases, with 5 bases of the junction left unmatched. The V gene's germline CDR1 is ENHRY and CDR2 SYGVKD. CDR3 region: CAISELQGLGYTF. For the CDR3, the DNA is TGTGCCATCAGTGAACTACAGGGGCTTGGCTACACCTTC.

This clonotype was seen repeatedly, ten times or more. Mismatch with germline at one junction end may stem from a read error. The chain carries TRBV28 and TRBJ2-7; 13 nucleotides match TRBD2. This CDR3 region has 15 residues. Germline CDR1 reads MDHEN; CDR2 reads SYDVKM. The CDR3 nucleotides are TGTGCCAGCACCCCACTAGGACTAGCGGGAGCAACTATTGACTTC. This sequence encodes CASTPLGLAGATIDF.

J is TRBJ1-5 and V is TRBV15, with D maybe TRBD1 (5 bases). Trimming took off 2 bases at V and 5 bases at J, with 16 bases between the two ends. Germline loops: CDR1 LNHNV, CDR2 YYDKDF (reference sequence). This CDR3 has 16 amino acids. The CDR3: CATSRKRGTGDQPQHF. CDR3 bases: TGTGCCACCAGCAGAAAACGAGGAACAGGAGATCAGCCCCAGCATTTT.

This chain joins TRBV5-5 and TRBJ2-5, with 10 positions matching TRBD2. The ends lost 4 bases at V and 1 base at J; junction bases unmatched: 7. CDR3 length equals 16 residues. Germline-derived CDR1 and CDR2 are SGHKS and YYEKEE (reference sequence). CDR3 region: CASSPGLAALQETQYF. In DNA, the CDR3 is TGTGCCAGCAGCCCTGGACTAGCGGCTCTCCAAGAGACCCAGTACTTC. Full variable domain (missing parts from reference TRBV5-5 and TRBJ2-5): DAGVTQSPTHLIKTRGQQVTLRCSPISGHKSVSWYQQVLGQGPQFIFQYYEKEERGRGNFPDRFSARQFPNYSSELNVNALLLGDSALYLCASSPGLAALQETQYFGPGTRLLVL.

As for this clonotype: Possible read error: a much larger clone is one base away. The chain recombines TRBV29-1 with TRBJ2-7, with TRBD1 identical over 10 bases. J gave up 3 bases and V 1 base, and 0 bases lay outside the gene matches. Germline CDR1 reads SQVTM; CDR2 reads ANQGSEA. This CDR3 has 13 amino acids. The CDR3 is CSVEGTGGYEQYF. The CDR3 coding sequence is TGCAGCGTTGAAGGGACAGGGGGCTACGAGCAGTACTTC.

This clonotype has more than one count but fewer than ten. The DNA of the CDR3 is TGTGCCAGCAGTGGGGGACTAGCCTTTAATGAGCAGTTCTTC. Encoded protein: CASSGGLAFNEQFF. This rearrangement joins TRBV2 to TRBJ2-1; 9 positions match TRBD2. V shed 4 bases and J 7 bases; nucleotides not matched to a gene: 5. This CDR3 spans 14 amino acids. CDR1 SNHLY and CDR2 FYNNEI come from the germline V gene.

This clonotype was found once. J is TRBJ2-7 and V is TRBV7-9, with no clear D. V dropped 5 bases and J dropped 0 bases, with 11 bases sitting between them. The CDR3 is 14 amino acids. Germline CDR1 SEHNR, CDR2 FQNEAQ (reference sequence). Here the CDR3 DNA reads TGTGCCAGCAGCAAATTTGAGAGCTCCTACGAGCAGTACTTC. It encodes CASSKFESSYEQYF.

The table lists this clonotype with a few counts. The J gene is TRBJ2-5, the V gene TRBV5-1; D call uncertain. Germline CDR1 reads SGHRS; CDR2 reads YFSETQ. The CDR3 consists of 14 residues. Trimming pared 2 bases from V and 4 bases from J, leaving 12 bases between. In DNA, the CDR3 is TGCGCCAGCAGCTTAGGGATTTTTGGAGAGACCCAGTACTTC. Translated, it gives CASSLGIFGETQYF.

This clonotype was detected a few times. The chain carries TRBV10-3 and TRBJ1-1; a weak D match, TRBD1 (6 bases). The V and J ends lost 4 bases and 0 bases respectively, with 21 bases between them. This CDR3 spans 18 amino acids. Looked up from germline, CDR1 is ENHRY and CDR2 is SYGVKD. In DNA, the CDR3 is TGTGCCATCAGTGCACGCCCCGGGGGCCCTAATATGAACACTGAAGCTTTCTTT. Its protein is CAISARPGGPNMNTEAFF.

The V gene is TRBV20-1, the J gene TRBJ1-1; D is ambiguous. This CDR3 has 13 amino acids. Trimming took 0 bases from V and 7 from J, leaving 12 bases between them. Germline V gene data show CDR1 as DFQATT and CDR2 as SNEGSKA (reference sequence). DNA of the CDR3: TGCAGTGCTAGAGATGACGGACGCTTTGAAGCTTTCTTT. This codes for CSARDDGRFEAFF.

This clonotype was seen at least ten times. The chain recombines TRBV28 with TRBJ1-2; D might be TRBD1 (5 bases). Trimming took off 3 bases at V and 4 bases at J, with 12 bases between the two ends. Germline V gene data show CDR1 as MDHEN and CDR2 as SYDVKM. This CDR3 contains 14 residues. The CDR3 is CASSLGLGGYGYTF. The CDR3 DNA sequence: TGTGCCAGCAGTTTGGGGTTGGGGGGCTATGGCTACACCTTC.

V and J are TRBV2 and TRBJ1-1; tentative D call: TRBD1 (5 bases). This CDR3 spans 14 amino acids. Trimming stripped 6 bases from V and 4 bases from J, with 15 bases between. In germline, CDR1 is SNHLY, CDR2 FYNNEI. CDR3 in DNA: TGTGCCAGCAGCCCGGAGGGGATCCGCACTGAAGCTTTCTTT. It codes for CASSPEGIRTEAFF.

This clonotype showed up just a few times. This CDR3 is CASTLKHEQYF. CDR3 nucleotide sequence: TGTGCCAGCACTCTAAAACACGAGCAGTACTTC. The chain employs TRBV6-2 or TRBV6-3 and TRBJ2-7; no clear D gene. V lost 7 bases and J lost 5, with 9 bases in between. The CDR3 spans 11 residues. CDR1 and CDR2 from the germline V gene are MNHEY and SVGEGT.

This clonotype has a count of ten or more. The chain employs TRBV28 and TRBJ2-7, with D tentatively TRBD1 (5 bases). Per the germline V gene, CDR1 is MDHEN and CDR2 is SYDVKM. V lost 4 bases to trimming and J lost 0 bases, with 16 bases between them. The CDR3 has 16 amino acids. CDR3 DNA sequence: TGTGCCAGCAGTTCCTTCAGGGAAAGTACCTCCTACGAGCAGTACTTC. It specifies CASSSFRESTSYEQYF. The variable domain in full, completed from reference TRBV28 and TRBJ2-7, reads DVKVTQSSRYLVKRTGEKVFLECVQDMDHENMFWYRQDPGLGLRLIYFSYDVKMKEKGDIPEGYSVSREKKERFSLILESASTNQTSMYLCASSSFRESTSYEQYFGPGTRLTVT.

This clonotype was observed a few times. The rearrangement uses TRBV24-1 and TRBJ2-7; no definite D call. This CDR3 comprises 12 residues. The germline V and J ends were trimmed by 9 bases and 2 bases, with 10 bases remaining between them. The V gene's germline CDR1 is KGHDR and CDR2 SFDVKD. The CDR3 DNA reads TGTGCCACCTATCCACGGGCCTACGAGCAGTACTTC. Its protein is CATYPRAYEQYF.

The sample holds many counts of this clonotype. The chain carries TRBV7-3 and TRBJ2-4, with 11 bases fitting TRBD1. The CDR3 is made up of 17 amino acids. J was trimmed by 4 bases and V by 5 bases; bases with no gene match: 10. Germline V lookup: CDR1 SGHTA, CDR2 FQGTGA. CDR3 loop: CASSTHAGTGGKNIQYF. CDR3 bases: TGTGCCAGCAGCACCCATGCTGGGACAGGGGGGAAAAACATTCAGTACTTC.